The 31 T cell receptor beta chains given below trace back to one sample, sequenced in a study of CD8+CD57+ T cells in acquired aplastic anemia. CDR3 and TCR beta VDJ profiling relied on a genomic DNA template. TCRdb ran MiXCR on the reads and lists one entry per CDR3 protein. The table records roughly 130,000 distinct CDR3 sequences, about half of them present only once. The source material was sorted CD4+, CD8+, or CD8+CD57+ T cells (not recorded which) from PBMCs. These receptors originate from a human donor in good health, serving as a control.

In this sample, this clonotype turned up many times. The chain uses TRBV6-1 and TRBJ2-7; D gene uncertain. CDR1 MNHNS and CDR2 SASEGT come from the germline V gene. There are 15 residues in the CDR3. Trimming pared 5 bases from V and 0 bases from J, leaving 14 bases between. The CDR3 coding sequence is TGTGCCAGCAGTAGCATAGCCAGGAGCTCCTACGAGCAGTACTTC. Translation gives CASSSIARSSYEQYF.

The V call is TRBV10-3, the J call TRBJ2-2; D possibly corresponds to TRBD2 (6 bases). V lost 7 bases and J 4 bases, leaving 13 bases between the germline ends. CDR1 and CDR2 (germline): ENHRY, SYGVKD. This CDR3 is built from 14 residues. The CDR3 is CAINPGGATGELFF. The CDR3 DNA reads TGTGCCATCAATCCCGGCGGGGCCACCGGGGAGCTGTTTTTT.

The V gene is TRBV6-5, the J gene TRBJ1-2, with D uncertain. Per the germline V gene, CDR1 is MNHEY and CDR2 is SVGAGI. The CDR3 length is 14 residues. V was trimmed by 2 bases and J by 3 bases, leaving 10 bases between them. Here the CDR3 reads CASSYVPADYGYTF. DNA for the CDR3: TGTGCCAGCAGTTACGTGCCAGCAGACTATGGCTACACCTTC.

This chain joins TRBV2 and TRBJ2-7; 10 bases align to TRBD1. The CDR3 covers 15 residues. The germline V gene encodes CDR1 SNHLY and CDR2 FYNNEI. J gave up 2 bases and V 6 bases, and 7 bases lay outside the gene matches. CDR3 region: CASRARTGGTYEQYF. Written as DNA, the CDR3 is TGTGCCAGCAGAGCAAGGACAGGGGGAACCTACGAGCAGTACTTC. Using reference TRBV2 and TRBJ2-7 for the parts outside the CDR3, the full variable domain is EPEVTQTPSHQVTQMGQEVILRCVPISNHLYFYWYRQILGQKVEFLVSFYNNEISEKSEIFDDQFSVERPDGSNFTLKIRSTKLEDSAMYFCASRARTGGTYEQYFGPGTRLTVT.

The CDR3 sequence: CASSQEWGDNYGYTF. The CDR3 nucleotides read TGCGCCAGCAGCCAAGAGTGGGGAGATAACTATGGCTACACCTTC. The J gene is TRBJ1-2, the V gene TRBV10-2; the D is unclear. The CDR3 is 15 amino acids. Germline CDR1 WSHSY, CDR2 SAAADI. Trimming shortened V by 6 bases and J by 1 base, and 15 bases separated the two germline ends.

This clonotype was counted at least ten times. V and J are TRBV11-2 and TRBJ2-1; D call uncertain. The CDR3 extends over 17 amino acids. Germline CDR1 reads SGHAT; CDR2 reads FQNNGV. V lost 4 bases to trimming and J lost 0 bases, with 16 bases between them. The DNA of the CDR3 is TGTGCCAGCAGCTCCCCCACACGGGTGAGCTCCTACAATGAGCAGTTCTTC. It specifies CASSSPTRVSSYNEQFF.

This clonotype appeared a single time. This may arise from a read error, as a much more abundant clone is one base away. The gene calls are TRBV20-1 and TRBJ2-1, with 7 bases lining up with TRBD1. CDR3 length: 14 residues. Germline loops: CDR1 DFQATT, CDR2 SNEGSKA (reference sequence). CDR3 nucleotides: TGCGGTGCCCTAGGCGACAGGGCCTACAATGAGCAGTTCTTC. Protein sequence: CGALGDRAYNEQFF.

This clonotype was observed once. The chain links TRBV6-5 to TRBJ2-7, with 9 bases lining up with TRBD1. The CDR3 is 15 residues long. Unmatched junction bases numbered 5, after V lost 2 bases and J lost 3 bases. Germline V gene data show CDR1 as MNHEY and CDR2 as SVGAGI. DNA of the CDR3: TGTGCCAGCAGTTACAGCGGGACAGGGAACTACGAGCAGTACTTC. The encoded protein is CASSYSGTGNYEQYF.

The chain is built from TRBV2 and TRBJ2-3, with D tentatively TRBD1 or TRBD2 (7 bases each). V was clipped by 2 bases and J by 4 bases, with 16 bases between them. CDR3 size: 16 residues. The germline gives CDR1 SNHLY, CDR2 FYNNEI. CDR3 sequence reads: CASSERAGGGADTQYF. CDR3 bases: TGTGCCAGCAGTGAAAGGGCAGGGGGAGGGGCAGATACGCAGTATTTT.

The CDR3 nucleotides are TGTGCCAGCAGTAAAAACCCGGGACAGGGGGCGCCCGGGGATACGCAGTATTTT. This gives the protein CASSKNPGQGAPGDTQYF. The genes are TRBV6-1 and TRBJ2-3; 12 nucleotides line up with TRBD1. With V trimmed by 5 bases and J by 6 bases, 15 bases remained unmatched. This CDR3 has 18 amino acids. The V gene's germline CDR1 is MNHNS and CDR2 SASEGT.

The J gene is TRBJ2-7, the V gene TRBV7-3; 16 bases map to TRBD2. Germline CDR1 reads SGHTA; CDR2 reads FQGTGA. Trimming removed 5 bases from V and 6 bases from J; junction bases left unmatched: 13. CDR3 length: 18 amino acids. The CDR3 nucleotides read TGTGCCAGCAGCACCAAAACCGGGACTAGCGGGGGGGACGGCGAGCAGTACTTC. Translated, it gives CASSTKTGTSGGDGEQYF.

This clonotype was counted many times. The chain combines TRBV9 with TRBJ2-1; 14 bases are shared with TRBD2. The germline CDR1 and CDR2 sequences are SGDLS and YYNGEE. The V segment lost 4 bases and the J segment 3 bases; nucleotides outside the gene matches: 3. This CDR3 contains 16 residues. CDR3 residues: CASSRTSGGIYNEQFF. The CDR3, as DNA: TGTGCCAGCAGCAGGACTAGCGGGGGGATCTACAATGAGCAGTTCTTC.

This clonotype has ten or more counts. The rearrangement links TRBV5-4 to TRBJ1-6; possibly TRBD1 for D (5 bases). CDR1 is SGHNT, CDR2 YYREEE, per germline (reference sequence). The CDR3 runs 17 residues. V was pared by 1 base and J by 7 bases, with 18 bases between. In DNA, the CDR3 is TGTGCCAGCAGCTTGAGGTTTTTGGACACGCAGAATTCACCCCTCCACTTT. Translated, it gives CASSLRFLDTQNSPLHF.

J is TRBJ2-1 and V is TRBV7-4; TRBD1 agrees at 9 bases. V gave up 2 bases and J gave up 2 bases; unmatched junction bases: 1. Germline values: CDR1 SGHVT, CDR2 SQSDAQ. The CDR3 totals 15 residues. The CDR3 region has the DNA TGTGCCAGCAGCTTAAGACAGGGGGCCTACAATGAGCAGTTCTTC. Its translation: CASSLRQGAYNEQFF.

This clonotype was detected ten times or more. V is TRBV7-2 and J is TRBJ2-7, with D perhaps being TRBD1 or TRBD2 (5 bases each). Trimming removed 3 bases at V and 0 bases at J, with 12 bases between. Germline loops: CDR1 SGHTA, CDR2 FQGNSA. The CDR3 has 15 amino acids. As DNA, the CDR3 is TGTGCCAGCAGCTTGTCACTTGGGACCTCCTACGAGCAGTACTTC. Residues: CASSLSLGTSYEQYF.

This clonotype is medium-sized by share. The V and J genes are TRBV29-1 and TRBJ1-3; D is unresolved. Germline CDR1 is SQVTM and CDR2 is ANQGSEA. The CDR3 is 12 amino acids. V was clipped by 6 bases and J by 0 bases, with 6 bases between them. The CDR3 sequence is CSVGISGNTIYF. The CDR3 region has the DNA TGCAGCGTGGGGATCTCTGGAAACACCATATATTTT.

The chain has TRBV2 and TRBJ2-3, with TRBD2 matching over 7 bases. The J segment lost 2 bases and the V segment lost 3 bases, leaving 2 bases of the junction unmatched. This CDR3 has 14 residues. Germline V gives CDR1 SNHLY, CDR2 FYNNEI. CDR3 residues: CASSDGRHTDTQYF. DNA of the CDR3: TGTGCCAGCAGTGACGGGAGGCACACAGATACGCAGTATTTT.

This clonotype was counted ten times or more. CDR3 region: CASSLVSGGAAGNEQFF. The CDR3 DNA reads TGTGCCAGCAGCTTGGTTAGCGGGGGGGCCGCTGGCAATGAGCAGTTCTTC. This sequence joins TRBV5-4 and TRBJ2-1, with 11 bases that match TRBD2. The germline CDR1 and CDR2 sequences are SGHNT and YYREEE (reference sequence). V was pared by 0 bases and J by 6 bases, with 8 bases of the junction left unmatched. This CDR3 region has 17 residues.

This clonotype appeared a single time. The rearrangement joins TRBV24-1 to TRBJ1-1, with D unclear. Deletions cut 9 bases from V and 1 base from J, with 14 bases between. The CDR3 loop spans 14 amino acids. Germline CDR1 is KGHDR and CDR2 is SFDVKD. For the CDR3, the DNA is TGTGCCACCCGCCACTCGGAAACGAACACTGAAGCTTTCTTT. Protein: CATRHSETNTEAFF.

At least ten counts were recorded for this clonotype. V and J are TRBV9 and TRBJ2-5; D is unresolved. The CDR3 contains 18 residues. The V end was cut by 0 bases, the J end by 9 bases, with 27 bases between. Germline CDR1 and CDR2: SGDLS and YYNGEE. CDR3 nucleotides: TGTGCCAGCAGCGTAGCGGACCTCCGAGGACCCACCCCACTGGCCCAGTACTTC. The encoded protein is CASSVADLRGPTPLAQYF.

This clonotype occurred many times. The rearrangement uses TRBV20-1 and TRBJ2-1; 7 nucleotides line up with TRBD2. V shed 5 bases, J shed 5 bases, and the junction held 15 bases outside the gene matches. The germline V gene has CDR1 DFQATT and CDR2 SNEGSKA (reference sequence). This CDR3 comprises 16 residues. The CDR3 region has the DNA TGCAGTGCTTTACCGGCTGGGCTAGCGGCTGACAATGAGCAGTTCTTC. Translation gives CSALPAGLAADNEQFF.

This clonotype occurred many times. The chain links TRBV11-1 to TRBJ2-1; TRBD2 aligns across 13 bases. V shed 6 bases and J 0 bases; nucleotides not matched to a gene: 11. Germline V gene lookup returns CDR1 SGHAT and CDR2 FQDESV (reference sequence). This CDR3 spans 19 amino acids. This CDR3 reads CASSPGGLAGKSSYNEQFF. CDR3 nucleotide sequence: TGTGCCAGCAGTCCTGGGGGACTAGCGGGGAAGAGCTCCTACAATGAGCAGTTCTTC. Complete variable domain (other parts from reference TRBV11-1 and TRBJ2-1): EAEVAQSPRYKITEKSQAVAFWCDPISGHATLYWYRQILGQGPELLVQFQDESVVDDSQLPKDRFSAERLKGVDSTLKIQPAELGDSAMYLCASSPGGLAGKSSYNEQFFGPGTRLTVL.

V is TRBV15 and J is TRBJ1-1; D is uncertain. Per germline, CDR1 LNHNV and CDR2 YYDKDF (reference sequence). V lost 6 bases and J 1 base, leaving 9 bases between the germline ends. This CDR3 comprises 13 residues. CDR3 bases: TGTGCCACCAGGGTGACAAAGAACACTGAAGCTTTCTTT. It translates to CATRVTKNTEAFF.

The V gene is TRBV15, the J gene TRBJ2-6, with D maybe TRBD1 (5 bases). Germline CDR1 LNHNV, CDR2 YYDKDF (reference sequence). Deletions cut 0 bases from V and 2 bases from J, with 11 bases between. The CDR3 runs 17 residues. The CDR3 sequence: CATSRDVGVAGANVLTF. CDR3 in DNA: TGTGCCACCAGCAGAGATGTAGGGGTTGCTGGGGCCAACGTCCTGACTTTC.

The J gene is TRBJ1-2, the V gene TRBV7-2; D possibly corresponds to TRBD1 (6 bases). The CDR3 sequence is 13 residues long. Trimming took off 6 bases at V and 4 bases at J, with 12 bases between the two ends. Germline assignment: CDR1 SGHTA and CDR2 FQGNSA. The CDR3 loop reads CASRVDSSYGYTF. The DNA for the CDR3 is TGTGCCAGCAGAGTGGACAGCTCCTATGGCTACACCTTC.

The rearrangement links TRBV2 to TRBJ1-1, with 7 bases lining up with TRBD1. V shed 6 bases, J shed 1 base, and the junction held 8 bases outside the gene matches. The CDR3 is 15 amino acids. The germline V gene encodes CDR1 SNHLY and CDR2 FYNNEI. In nucleotides, the CDR3 is TGTGCCAGCAGACGTCAAGGACAGGCGAACACTGAAGCTTTCTTT. Translated, it gives CASRRQGQANTEAFF.

V and J are TRBV2 and TRBJ1-5; no reliable D call. Germline CDR1 and CDR2: SNHLY and FYNNEI. This CDR3 is 16 amino acids long. V was clipped by 1 base and J by 3 bases, with 13 bases between them. CDR3 sequence: CASSEGGRRVNQPQHF. CDR3 coding DNA: TGTGCCAGCAGTGAAGGTGGCAGGCGGGTCAATCAGCCCCAGCATTTT.

The CDR3 coding sequence is TGTGCCAGCAGCTTAGATAGGGGGGCAGATACGCAGTATTTT. Protein sequence: CASSLDRGADTQYF. The genes are TRBV7-6 and TRBJ2-3, with D perhaps given as TRBD1 or TRBD2 (6 bases each). The germline V and J ends were trimmed by 1 base and 4 bases, with 9 bases remaining between them. The CDR3 has 14 amino acids. Germline V gene lookup returns CDR1 SGHVS and CDR2 FNYEAQ.

The CDR3 protein is CASSQGQDYEQYF. CDR3 nucleotide sequence: TGTGCCAGCAGCCAGGGACAGGACTACGAGCAGTACTTC. The chain is built from TRBV2 and TRBJ2-7; 8 positions match TRBD1. The germline CDR1 and CDR2 sequences are SNHLY and FYNNEI. The junction had 4 bases not matched to a gene; V was cut back by 6 bases and J by 3 bases. This CDR3 has 13 residues. The full variable domain, completed using reference TRBV2 and TRBJ2-7, is EPEVTQTPSHQVTQMGQEVILRCVPISNHLYFYWYRQILGQKVEFLVSFYNNEISEKSEIFDDQFSVERPDGSNFTLKIRSTKLEDSAMYFCASSQGQDYEQYFGPGTRLTVT.

CDR3 region: CATSDSTLGRAYEQYF. The DNA for the CDR3 is TGTGCCACCAGTGACTCCACCTTGGGGAGAGCTTACGAGCAGTACTTC. The chain recombines TRBV24-1 with TRBJ2-7; D may be TRBD2 (5 bases). The CDR3 extends over 16 amino acids. Trimming shortened V by 4 bases and J by 4 bases, and 19 bases separated the two germline ends. Germline CDR1 KGHDR, CDR2 SFDVKD.

The chain recombines TRBV10-3 with TRBJ2-3; D gene uncertain. Trimming cost V 10 bases and J 2 bases, with 16 bases left between them. CDR1 is ENHRY and CDR2 is SYGVKD in the germline V gene. The CDR3 runs to 14 residues. This CDR3 reads CASSDSLPTDTQYF. The DNA of the CDR3 is TGTGCCAGCAGCGACTCGCTGCCCACAGATACGCAGTATTTT.